The present T cell receptor (beta chain) was sequenced within a study of control samples from healthy donors and cancer patients. The CDR3 totals 15 residues. The germline V gene has CDR1 SGHRS and CDR2 YFSETQ. V lost 1 base and J lost 5; bases outside the gene matches: 6. By share, this clone counts as medium-sized. Profiled with immunoSEQ multiplex PCR; TCRdb holds only in-frame clones, not every one. Among tens of thousands of clones listed, roughly 90% were seen once. Sequencing input: blood. The V and J genes are TRBV5-1 and TRBJ1-2; TRBD1 aligns across 9 bases. The TCR was taken from a man aged 50-60 years in good health. The CDR3 loop reads CASSLLVGQGYGYTF. The CDR3 coding sequence is TGCGCCAGCAGCTTGTTAGTGGGACAGGGATATGGCTACACCTTC.